The rows below give T cell receptor beta chains drawn from one sample of a study of blood T cell repertoires in COVID-19. The protocol was immunoSEQ multiplex PCR, while the TCRdb copy is restricted to in-frame clones and leaves out a portion. The sample has tens of thousands of clones; around nine tenths are singletons. Sequenced sample: peripheral blood. These receptors were taken from a woman in her sixties or seventies with COVID-19, enrolled during active disease. Each CDR3 is given with its conserved first and last residue. D genes are given only for firm matches. The size entry is marked missing in some rows and otherwise reads once, few, many or a size class.

clone size	D gene	J gene	V gene	CDR3 protein	CDR3 DNA
NA	TRBD2	TRBJ2-2	TRBV3-1/TRBV3-2	CASSLTLAGGTGELFF	TGTGCCAGCAGTCTAACCCTAGCGGGAGGAACCGGGGAGCTGTTTTTT
NA	TRBD2	TRBJ2-1	TRBV2	CATTGTSNEQFF	TGTGCCACCACCGGGACTAGCAATGAGCAGTTCTTC
NA	NA	TRBJ1-2	TRBV2	CASSEVGGNYGYTF	TGTGCCAGCAGTGAAGTTGGGGGGAACTATGGCTACACCTTC
NA	NA	TRBJ1-1	TRBV20-1	CSASTTGQGQAFF	TGCAGTGCTAGTACCACCGGGCAGGGGCAAGCTTTCTTT
once	NA	TRBJ2-3	TRBV7-9	CASREDGAYTDTQYF	TGTGCCAGCAGGGAAGATGGGGCCTACACAGATACGCAGTATTTT
NA	NA	TRBJ1-5	TRBV12-3/TRBV12-4	CASSWDNTQPQHF	TGTGCCAGCAGTTGGGACAATACTCAGCCCCAGCATTTT
NA	TRBD2	TRBJ2-3	TRBV19	CASSIARLAGLGGDTQYF	TGTGCCAGTAGTATAGCCCGACTAGCGGGTCTGGGCGGGGATACGCAGTATTTT
NA	TRBD2	TRBJ2-1	TRBV20-1	CSASGSLGGRGLGEQFF	TGCAGTGCTAGTGGGTCCTTAGGCGGGAGGGGTTTAGGTGAGCAGTTCTTC
NA	NA	TRBJ2-1	TRBV5-1	CASSLIAEINEQFF	TGCGCCAGCAGCTTAATAGCGGAGATAAATGAGCAGTTCTTC
once	NA	TRBJ1-4	TRBV2	CASSELGGKLFF	TGTGCCAGCAGTGAATTAGGAGGAAAACTGTTTTTT
NA	NA	TRBJ1-5	TRBV12-5	CASGLTGNQPQHF	TGTGCTAGTGGTTTGACGGGGAATCAGCCCCAGCATTTT
NA	NA	TRBJ2-7	TRBV6-5	CASSHTYSPSYEQYF	TGTGCCAGCAGTCATACCTACAGTCCCTCCTACGAGCAGTACTTC
NA	TRBD1	TRBJ2-5	TRBV13	CASSQTGGARQETQYF	TGTGCCAGCAGCCAAACAGGGGGCGCTCGCCAAGAGACCCAGTACTTC
NA	NA	TRBJ1-1	TRBV30	CAWSPLQEKNTEAFF	TGTGCCTGGAGTCCACTCCAAGAGAAGAACACTGAAGCTTTCTTT
NA	NA	TRBJ1-1	TRBV11-2	CASNLGSRNTEAFF	TGTGCCAGCAACCTAGGGAGCAGGAACACTGAAGCTTTCTTT
NA	NA	TRBJ1-4	TRBV14	CASRRGSEKLFF	TGTGCCAGCAGACGTGGGAGTGAAAAACTGTTTTTT
NA	TRBD2	TRBJ2-5	TRBV5-4	CASSPEASSGRGETQYF	TGTGCCAGCAGCCCGGAGGCCTCTAGCGGGAGAGGGGAGACCCAGTACTTC
once	TRBD2	TRBJ2-3	TRBV19	CASSISRLAGVTDTQYF	TGTGCCAGTAGTATTTCTCGGCTAGCGGGAGTAACAGATACGCAGTATTTT